There are a few counts of the clone carrying this T cell receptor beta chain. The antigen is not known. The CDR3 contains 15 residues. Germline V gene sequence: CDR1 LGHNA, CDR2 YNFKEQ. The V segment lost 4 bases and the J segment 3 bases; nucleotides outside the gene matches: 7. Constant-segment-primed 5'RACE gave TCR alpha and TCR beta cDNA libraries with sample barcodes and UMIs. In TCRdb, the 5' RACE reads were re-called with MiXCR into one record per CDR3 protein. This sample has 530,000 or so distinct CDR3 sequences, with around 15% found just once. The data stem from a study of T-cell memory formation after mild COVID-19. The wider study: TCR clusters mostly belonged to single donors.

Study observations and caveats: Pre-infection memory harbored some responding clones, suggesting cross-reactive memory joined. Nothing showed for sure that second-wave clones peaking on day 37 were SARS-CoV-2 specific.

The chain carries TRBV4-2 and TRBJ2-3; 7 bases agree with TRBD2. What was sequenced was PBMCs or a T cell subset sorted from them (not recorded which). This TCR was sampled from an adult woman who had mild COVID-19 (a few samples of this study predate the infection). Cell type and time point are not known. CDR3 nucleotides: TGTGCCAGCAGCCTTGGACTAGGAGAGACAGATACGCAGTATTTT. Protein product: CASSLGLGETDTQYF.